Reported below is one T cell receptor beta chain. Its antigen is currently not known. Base qualities are not recorded, but no much larger clone differs from it by a single base. The CDR3 regions of human TCRbeta chains were analyzed by immunosequencing. As for the authors' bioinformatics: Repertoire TCRs were checked for matches against a reference library of SARS-CoV-2-specific TCRs that had been generated using the MIRA antigen-specificity platform. Breadth was defined as the fraction of unique TCRs that were SARS-CoV-2-associated, and depth was defined as the fraction of total T cells that were SARS-CoV-2-associated. Using the MIRA data, each spike-specific TCR was assigned both to the spike region to which the TCR was reactive and to a CD4 or CD8 class. Log10-transformed breadth and depth values were compared by one-way ANOVA with Sidak's multiple comparisons tests. Drawn from immuneACCESS, this table holds only the in-frame rearrangements with V and J called that TCRdb kept. Clones are partly lost; checked studies trace under half to an unresolved V gene and leave the rest unexplained. V, J and clone size reflect that table, while D and trimming were determined from the DNA. This sample lists around 120,000 clones; 88% were detected once. Of the sample, approximately 19% is held by the ten largest clones.

What the time point label conveys for this sample: baseline before first vaccination. According to the study, the label for this sample's treatment or condition signals: meningococcal conjugate vaccine given as trial control. Vaccinee samples came from UK trials COV001 and COV002, including a single-blind randomized controlled phase 2/3 trial of AZD1222 (ChAdOx1 nCoV-19) in healthy adults. For TCRbeta chain sequencing, PBMC samples from trial participants were taken at day 0 and at day 28 after the second dose. The trim is 4 bases for V and 4 bases for J, with a gap of 10 bases between the germline ends. For CDR1 and CDR2, the germline V gene lists MNHEY and SVGEGT. The CDR3 holds 14 amino acids from the cysteine to the phenylalanine. Here the CDR3 DNA is all that survives: 42 bases in frame from base 1. This entry is derived from a study of T cell responses to AZD1222 COVID-19 vaccine (dated by TCRdb to the early 2020s). For the wider study: A total of 230 to 250 trial participants underwent TCR sequencing, of whom some 210 received two doses of AZD1222 and some 25 received two doses of the MenACWY control vaccine. Trial participants were enrolled by age into 18-55, 56-69 and 70-plus year subgroups, with roughly 160, 29 and 62 TCR-sequenced participants respectively.

General findings and caveats noted by the study authors: Reportedly, almost half of the unique spike-specific TCRs recognized epitopes lying outside the regions that are mutated in the B.1.351 and B.1.1.7 variants. Conclusions about previously exposed vaccinees are limited, since just six or seven AZD1222 recipients were seropositive for SARS-CoV-2 at baseline. After two AZD1222 doses, spike-specific TCR breadth and depth were significantly higher than at day 0 and than in MenACWY recipients. In the small 56-69-year group, the increase in depth fell short of significance, most likely because of low power. The whole spike protein was spanned by vaccine-associated CD4 TCRs, and dominant responses were seen in regions 160-218 and 743-854. Participants were mostly white British and included more females than males, and it was suggested by the authors that clonal diversity may have been underestimated. Because no samples from the day 14 peak response were available, repertoires could be characterized only after the peak T cell response.

Sample: peripheral blood, taken on day 0 of MenACWY control vaccination. The sequence was collected from an adult in good health. Here the chain combines TRBV6-2 or TRBV6-3 and TRBJ1-4; TRBD1 is a weak D gene call, 5 bases matching. The DNA sequence reads TGTGCCAGCAGTTTGCGGGGCCTTAATGAAAAACTGTTTTTT. This translates into CASSLRGLNEKLFF.